Following are 24 T cell receptor beta chains from one sample sequenced in a study of cytomegalovirus exposure and HLA in healthy donors. Use of 60 Vbeta and 13 Jbeta primers characterized the PCR. The repertoire was sequenced with immunoSEQ multiplex PCR; TCRdb's copy has only in-frame clones and lacks some. This table has fewer than 200,000 clones, roughly 83% appearing once. The specimen sequenced was PBMCs. Receptors originate from a man aged 25-40 years in good health and CMV-seronegative.

The rearrangement joins TRBV7-2 to TRBJ2-5; D remains unclear. Trimming pared 5 bases from V and 5 bases from J, leaving 9 bases between. CDR1 SGHTA and CDR2 FQGNSA come from the germline V gene. This CDR3 comprises 12 residues. CDR3 in amino acids: CASSPRRETQYF. The CDR3 nucleotides are TGTGCCAGCAGCCCTCGTCGGGAGACCCAGTACTTC.

The chain couples TRBV19 to TRBJ1-2, with 8 bases that match TRBD1. The V segment lost 8 bases and the J segment 6 bases; nucleotides outside the gene matches: 17. From germline, CDR1 is LNHDA and CDR2 SQIVND (reference sequence). This CDR3 has 16 residues. CDR3 DNA sequence: TGTGCCAGTGGACCGGGACAGGTGATTTGGGAAGATGGCTACACCTTC. Encoded protein: CASGPGQVIWEDGYTF.

The CDR3 loop reads CASSVASTSGGSNEQFF. The CDR3 DNA reads as TGTGCCAGCAGCGTAGCCTCGACTAGCGGGGGGTCCAATGAGCAGTTCTTC. The V call is TRBV9, the J call TRBJ2-1, with TRBD2 identical over 13 bases. V dropped 0 bases and J dropped 6; count of bases not matched to a gene: 6. The germline V gene has CDR1 SGDLS and CDR2 YYNGEE. This CDR3 spans 17 amino acids.

The rearrangement uses TRBV9 and TRBJ1-1, with a tentative D call TRBD1 (6 bases). This CDR3 spans 13 amino acids. V lost 2 bases to trimming and J lost 2 bases, with 7 bases between them. The germline V gene encodes CDR1 SGDLS and CDR2 YYNGEE. The CDR3 DNA follows: TGTGCCAGCAGCGTGACAGGAAACACTGAAGCTTTCTTT. It specifies CASSVTGNTEAFF.

This clone came up once. The chain employs TRBV5-1 and TRBJ1-1; D might be TRBD1 (6 bases). Per germline, CDR1 SGHRS and CDR2 YFSETQ. With 0 bases removed from V and 0 bases from J, the gap between germline ends came to 15 bases. The CDR3 is 17 residues long. In DNA form, the CDR3 reads TGCGCCAGCAGCTTGGTTGTAGGGCAGGGGATGAACACTGAAGCTTTCTTT. As protein: CASSLVVGQGMNTEAFF.

This chain joins TRBV5-1 and TRBJ2-5; 9 bases align to TRBD2. There are 15 residues in the CDR3. Germline V CDR1 and CDR2: SGHRS, YFSETQ. V lost 4 bases, J lost 5 bases, and 9 bases stayed unmatched. This chain's CDR3 is CASSAVAGVGETQYF. CDR3 DNA sequence: TGCGCCAGCAGCGCGGTAGCGGGAGTAGGGGAGACCCAGTACTTC.

To note about this clone: In the same sample, other DNA sequences code for this CDR3. The rearrangement links TRBV5-1 to TRBJ2-1; 9 bases are a match to TRBD1. Trimming cost V 4 bases and J 4 bases; bases outside gene matches: 6. Per germline, CDR1 SGHRS and CDR2 YFSETQ. The CDR3 length is 15 residues. The CDR3 DNA reads as TGCGCCAGCAGCCCACAGGGGGCTACGTACAATGAGCAGTTCTTC. Residues: CASSPQGATYNEQFF. Full variable domain (remainder filled in from reference TRBV5-1 and TRBJ2-1): KAGVTQTPRYLIKTRGQQVTLSCSPISGHRSVSWYQQTPGQGLQFLFEYFSETQRNKGNFPGRFSGRQFSNSRSEMNVSTLELGDSALYLCASSPQGATYNEQFFGPGTRLTVL.

The CDR3 region has the DNA TGTGCCAGCAACGGACAGGGGGGCGGGGAGCTGTTTTTT. Translated, it gives CASNGQGGGELFF. V gene TRBV9 combines with J gene TRBJ2-2, with 10 bases matching TRBD1. CDR3 length: 13 residues. The trim removed 6 bases at V and 7 bases at J, leaving 3 bases unmatched. Germline values: CDR1 SGDLS, CDR2 YYNGEE.

This clone has just a few counts. V usage is TRBV25-1 and J usage is TRBJ1-3; D not certain. CDR1 is MGHDK, CDR2 SYGVNS, per germline. Trimming pared 2 bases from V and 0 bases from J, leaving 5 bases between. The CDR3 runs to 14 residues. The CDR3 here is CASSEESSGNTIYF. The CDR3 region has the DNA TGTGCCAGCAGTGAAGAGAGCTCTGGAAACACCATATATTTT.

The chain is built from TRBV6-5 and TRBJ2-5; possibly TRBD1 for D (6 bases). There are 14 residues in the CDR3. In germline, CDR1 is MNHEY, CDR2 SVGAGI. Trimming left V 3 bases short and J 5 bases short, with 13 bases between. DNA for the CDR3: TGTGCCAGCAGTTATGGGGGCCCCATGGAGACCCAGTACTTC. It codes for CASSYGGPMETQYF.

The chain links TRBV13 to TRBJ2-7; D might be TRBD2 (6 bases). In germline, CDR1 is PRHDT, CDR2 FYEKMQ (reference sequence). This CDR3 is built from 14 residues. Trimming took off 5 bases at V and 7 bases at J, with 18 bases between the two ends. As DNA, the CDR3 is TGTGCCAGCAGCCCCGCAGCGGGTTATAGTGAGCAGTACTTC. As protein: CASSPAAGYSEQYF.

The chain uses TRBV5-6 and TRBJ1-3; TRBD1 matches at 7 bases. This CDR3 is built from 15 residues. Trimming cost V 5 bases and J 4 bases; bases outside gene matches: 9. Looked up from germline, CDR1 is SGHDT and CDR2 is YYEEEE. CDR3 DNA: TGTGCCAGCAGACTTACAGGGGTCTTCGGAAACACCATATATTTT. It is translated as CASRLTGVFGNTIYF.

V usage is TRBV19 and J usage is TRBJ1-2, with no clear D. V was trimmed by 2 bases and J by 8 bases, leaving 12 bases between them. Germline V gene data show CDR1 as LNHDA and CDR2 as SQIVND (reference sequence). The CDR3 runs to 13 residues. The CDR3 DNA is TGTGCCAGTAGTATACAGGATGGTGGAGGCTACACCTTC. It specifies CASSIQDGGGYTF.

This rearrangement joins TRBV7-9 to TRBJ2-5; 11 bases are a match to TRBD2. Germline V gene sequence: CDR1 SEHNR, CDR2 FQNEAQ (reference sequence). Trimming at V came to 4 bases and at J to 1 base, leaving 5 bases not matched to a gene. The CDR3 length is 16 residues. DNA for the CDR3: TGTGCCAGCAGCTCGTATAGCGGGAGGGCCCAAGAGACCCAGTACTTC. Encoded protein: CASSSYSGRAQETQYF.

This sequence joins TRBV11-2 and TRBJ1-6; the match to TRBD1 covers 7 bases. Germline V gene lookup returns CDR1 SGHAT and CDR2 FQNNGV. The CDR3 totals 16 residues. The V segment lost 0 bases and the J segment 7 bases; nucleotides outside the gene matches: 6. Here the CDR3 DNA reads TGTGCCAGCAGCTTAGATTTATTAGGGGGCAATTCACCCCTCCACTTT. Translating it yields CASSLDLLGGNSPLHF. The entire variable domain, with the rest obtained from reference TRBV11-2 and TRBJ1-6, is as follows: EAGVAQSPRYKIIEKRQSVAFWCNPISGHATLYWYQQILGQGPKLLIQFQNNGVVDDSQLPKDRFSAERLKGVDSTLKIQPAKLEDSAVYLCASSLDLLGGNSPLHFGNGTRLTVT.

V gene TRBV29-1 combines with J gene TRBJ2-2; 11 bases align to TRBD1. Germline CDR1 is SQVTM and CDR2 is ANQGSEA. Unmatched junction bases numbered 4, after V lost 7 bases and J lost 3 bases. CDR3 size: 14 residues. CDR3 amino acids: CSADRGPDTGELFF. The CDR3 DNA reads as TGCAGCGCGGACAGGGGGCCTGACACCGGGGAGCTGTTTTTT.

Notes on this clone: One junction end disagrees with the germline gene, perhaps due to a read error. The chain uses TRBV27 and TRBJ1-2; D gene unclear. Germline-derived CDR1 and CDR2 are MNHEY and SMNVEV (reference sequence). This CDR3 comprises 13 residues. The DNA for the CDR3 is TGTGCCTGCAGAACCGGGAGTGGCGATGGCTACACCTTC. Amino acid sequence: CACRTGSGDGYTF.

The CDR3, as DNA: TGTGCCAGCAGTGGGACAGGCTTTAATGAAAAACTGTTTTTT. It specifies CASSGTGFNEKLFF. The chain recombines TRBV6-1 with TRBJ1-4; TRBD1 matches 7 bases. The germline gives CDR1 MNHNS, CDR2 SASEGT. The junction had 3 bases not matched to a gene; V was cut back by 4 bases and J by 4 bases. The CDR3 consists of 14 residues.

For this clone: The junction does not match germline at one end; this may be a read error. The chain couples TRBV28 to TRBJ2-5; 8 bases are a match to TRBD2. This CDR3 has 15 residues. Looked up from germline, CDR1 is MDHEN and CDR2 is SYDVKM. CDR3 protein: CASPPPGGDQEAQYF. CDR3 nucleotides: TGTGCCAGTCCCCCCCCCGGGGGGGACCAAGAGGCCCAGTACTTC.

The genes are TRBV7-8 and TRBJ1-5, with D perhaps matching TRBD1 (6 bases). Per the germline V gene, CDR1 is SGHVS and CDR2 is FQNEAQ. The V end lost 4 bases, the J end lost 0 bases, and 16 bases lay between the germline ends. The CDR3 has 17 amino acids. The CDR3 loop is CASSSRTVTYSNQPQHF. The CDR3, as DNA: TGTGCCAGCAGCTCCCGGACAGTAACCTATAGCAATCAGCCCCAGCATTTT.

The rearrangement joins TRBV7-8 to TRBJ1-1; the D gene is possibly TRBD1 (6 bases). Trimming took off 5 bases at V and 2 bases at J, with 9 bases between the two ends. CDR1 is SGHVS and CDR2 is FQNEAQ in the germline V gene. CDR3 length equals 13 residues. For the CDR3, the DNA is TGTGCCAGCAGCAAGGACAGAAACACTGAAGCTTTCTTT. Protein sequence: CASSKDRNTEAFF.

This sequence joins TRBV11-3 and TRBJ1-2, with D maybe TRBD1 (6 bases). V lost 2 bases to trimming and J lost 7 bases, with 14 bases between them. The CDR3 length is 14 residues. Germline V lookup: CDR1 SGHNT, CDR2 YENEEA. The CDR3 protein is CASSLQGSRAGYTF. CDR3 coding DNA: TGTGCCAGCAGCTTACAGGGGTCCCGGGCTGGCTACACCTTC.

J is TRBJ2-3 and V is TRBV28; 11 nucleotides line up with TRBD2. The CDR3 extends over 18 amino acids. Trimming removed 3 bases from V and 0 bases from J; junction bases left unmatched: 8. In germline, CDR1 is MDHEN, CDR2 SYDVKM. This CDR3 is CASSLVLAGESSTDTQYF. The CDR3 DNA reads TGTGCCAGCAGTTTGGTACTAGCGGGAGAGTCTAGCACAGATACGCAGTATTTT.

The V call is TRBV11-2, the J call TRBJ1-1, with 8 bases fitting TRBD1. Per germline, CDR1 SGHAT and CDR2 FQNNGV. This CDR3 region has 16 residues. The trim removed 1 base at V and 0 bases at J, leaving 4 bases unmatched. The CDR3 nucleotides are TGTGCCAGCAGCTTAGTTCAGGGGGCTGTGAACACTGAAGCTTTCTTT. Its protein is CASSLVQGAVNTEAFF.